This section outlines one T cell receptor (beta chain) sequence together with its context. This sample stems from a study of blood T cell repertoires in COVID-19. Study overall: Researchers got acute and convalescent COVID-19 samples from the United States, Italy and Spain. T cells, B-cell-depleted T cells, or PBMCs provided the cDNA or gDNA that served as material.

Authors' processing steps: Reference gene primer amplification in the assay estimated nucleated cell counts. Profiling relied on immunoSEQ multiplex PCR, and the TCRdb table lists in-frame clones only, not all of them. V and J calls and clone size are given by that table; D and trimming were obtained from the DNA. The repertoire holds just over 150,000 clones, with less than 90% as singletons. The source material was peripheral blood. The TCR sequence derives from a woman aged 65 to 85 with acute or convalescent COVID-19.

The CDR3 sequence is CSFRTARNTIYF. The DNA of the CDR3 is TGCAGCTTCCGGACAGCCCGAAACACCATATATTTT. V usage is TRBV29-1 and J usage is TRBJ1-3; possibly TRBD1 for D (6 bases). Germline V gene data show CDR1 as SQVTM and CDR2 as ANQGSEA. V lost 8 bases to trimming and J lost 5 bases, with 13 bases between them. This CDR3 region has 12 residues.